These T cell receptor beta chains were read from a single sample in a study of blood T cell repertoires in COVID-19. Clones were sequenced by immunoSEQ multiplex PCR, and TCRdb holds only the in-frame ones, with some missing. This sample carries some 320,000 clones, 90% to 95% of them seen once, and the ten largest clones take about 4.2%. Sequenced: PBMCs or T cells enriched from blood (not recorded which). The receptors were sampled from a woman aged 30 to 39 who had been exposed to COVID-19. Each CDR3 is given with its conserved first and last residue. Each record gives: J gene, clone size, D gene, CDR3 length, V gene, CDR3 protein, CDR3 DNA. The D gene is left open where the match is weak. Size values are once, few and many counts, or a class for expanded clones, and some rows have none.

TRBJ2-7 - TRBD1 16 TRBV7-2 CASSLALRQGIYEQYF TGTGCCAGCAGCTTAGCGCTGCGACAGGGTATCTACGAGCAGTACTTC
TRBJ1-2 few TRBD1 15 TRBV13 CASSSPGQGVGGYTF TGTGCCAGCAGCTCGCCGGGACAGGGCGTTGGCGGCTACACCTTC
TRBJ2-3 - - 15 TRBV11-3 CASSLKGPRTDTQYF TGTGCCAGCAGCTTAAAGGGGCCCCGGACAGATACGCAGTATTTT
TRBJ1-1 - TRBD1 15 TRBV4-2 CASSQVMRGRAEAFF TGTGCCAGCAGCCAAGTTATGAGGGGGCGCGCAGAAGCTTTCTTT
TRBJ1-5 once - 16 TRBV19 CASSIHRLRSNQPQHF TGTGCCAGTAGTATCCACCGCCTCAGGAGCAATCAGCCCCAGCATTTT
TRBJ1-4 - - 14 TRBV6-5 CASLAGPTNEKLFF TGTGCCAGCCTGGCGGGCCCAACTAATGAAAAACTGTTTTTT
TRBJ2-1 - TRBD2 14 TRBV7-3 CASSLSGGATEQFF TGTGCCAGCAGCCTAAGCGGGGGGGCCACTGAGCAGTTCTTC
TRBJ2-7 - - 13 TRBV7-2 CASSRGGPYEQYF TGTGCCAGCAGCCGCGGAGGACCCTACGAGCAGTACTTC
TRBJ2-2 - - 14 TRBV4-2 CASSPRGAVGELFF TGTGCCAGCAGCCCCCGGGGGGCGGTCGGGGAGCTGTTTTTT
TRBJ2-7 once - 14 TRBV7-3 CASSLGVGGYEQYF TGTGCCAGCAGCTTAGGTGTAGGAGGCTACGAGCAGTACTTC
TRBJ1-3 - TRBD1 17 TRBV5-4 CASFSRIRQGSGNTIYF TGTGCCAGCTTTTCCCGGATTCGACAGGGATCGGGAAACACCATATATTTT
TRBJ1-6 once - 13 TRBV24-1 CATSLGVGSPLHF TGTGCCACCAGTCTGGGAGTAGGTTCACCCCTCCACTTT
TRBJ1-2 - - 13 TRBV4-3 CASSLHRKGGYTF TGCGCCAGCAGCCTACACCGAAAGGGGGGCTACACCTTC
TRBJ2-5 - - 14 TRBV6-5 CASSYSEGLETQYF TGTGCCAGCAGTTACTCGGAGGGACTAGAGACCCAGTACTTC
TRBJ1-1 - - 12 TRBV7-9 CASSRYNTEAFF TGTGCCAGCAGCCGGTATAACACTGAAGCTTTCTTT
TRBJ2-3 - TRBD2 18 TRBV19 CASSIVFSLAGTTDTQYF TGTGCCAGTAGTATAGTCTTCTCACTAGCGGGAACCACAGATACGCAGTATTTT
TRBJ2-7 - - 14 TRBV11-2 CASSLTGLTYEQYF TGTGCCAGCAGCTTAACGGGGTTAACCTACGAGCAGTACTTC
TRBJ1-3 - - 16 TRBV4-1 CASSQDFWSPGNTIYF TGCGCCAGCAGCCAAGATTTTTGGAGCCCTGGAAACACCATATATTTT
TRBJ1-6 few - 15 TRBV5-4 CASSSETAYNSPLHF TGTGCCAGCAGCTCCGAGACAGCTTATAATTCACCCCTCCACTTT
TRBJ1-2 - - 14 TRBV9 CASSLGDSNYGYTF TGTGCCAGCAGCTTAGGAGACAGCAACTATGGCTACACCTTC
TRBJ1-1 - TRBD1 13 TRBV7-3 CASSIGQGSEAFF TGTGCCAGCAGCATCGGACAGGGGAGTGAAGCTTTCTTT
TRBJ2-7 - TRBD1 15 TRBV7-2 CASSPRDRGPSEQYF TGTGCCAGCAGCCCTCGGGACAGGGGGCCCAGCGAGCAGTACTTC
TRBJ1-4 - - 15 TRBV4-1 CASSHPGGIRSRLFF TGCGCCAGCAGCCATCCTGGGGGGATAAGGTCCAGACTGTTTTTT
TRBJ1-1 - - 13 TRBV5-1 CASSWTEGTEAFF TGCGCCAGCAGCTGGACCGAGGGCACTGAAGCTTTCTTT
TRBJ1-5 once TRBD1 14 TRBV19 CASSNRDRGQPQHF TGTGCCAGTAGTAACCGCGACAGGGGCCAGCCCCAGCATTTT
TRBJ2-3 once - 15 TRBV5-1 CASSPDRSSTDTQYF TGCGCCAGCAGCCCCGACAGGTCAAGCACAGATACGCAGTATTTT
TRBJ1-6 few - 15 TRBV6-5 CASSYDGQYNSPLHF TGTGCCAGCAGTTACGATGGGCAGTATAATTCACCCCTCCACTTT
TRBJ1-4 - - 11 TRBV12-3/TRBV12-4 CASSPSEKLFF TGTGCCAGCAGCCCATCTGAAAAACTGTTTTTT
TRBJ1-3 - TRBD1 19 TRBV7-8 CASSLPCPGTGDLGNTIYF TGTGCCAGCAGCTTACCTTGTCCCGGGACAGGGGATCTTGGAAACACCATATATTTT
TRBJ2-5 - TRBD1 17 TRBV7-9 CASSLFWGTGGEETQYF TGTGCCAGCAGCTTATTTTGGGGGACAGGGGGTGAAGAGACCCAGTACTTC
TRBJ2-2 - TRBD1 15 TRBV7-7 CASSPDRGDTGELFF TGTGCCAGCAGCCCGGACAGGGGGGACACCGGGGAGCTGTTTTTT
TRBJ1-2 - - 15 TRBV21-1 CASSKRGQGSYGYTF TGTGCCAGCAGCAAACGTGGACAGGGGAGCTATGGCTACACCTTC
TRBJ2-5 - - 14 TRBV7-9 CASSPRTVWETQYF TGTGCCAGCAGCCCCCGGACAGTTTGGGAGACCCAGTACTTC
TRBJ2-7 - TRBD2 16 TRBV5-1 CASSPGGVPLTHEQYF TGCGCCAGCAGCCCGGGGGGGGTACCATTAACCCACGAGCAGTACTTC
TRBJ1-2 - - 14 TRBV12-5 CASGYSAGSNGYTF TGTGCTAGTGGTTACTCGGCGGGGAGCAATGGCTACACCTTC
TRBJ1-2 - TRBD1 16 TRBV7-9 CASSLDRGHEIYGYTF TGTGCCAGCAGTCTGGACAGGGGGCATGAGATCTATGGCTACACCTTC
TRBJ1-3 once - 13 TRBV7-2 CASSLAGQNTIYF TGTGCCAGCAGCTTAGCTGGACAAAACACCATATATTTT
TRBJ1-2 once - 12 TRBV29-1 CSVESRSYGYTF TGCAGCGTTGAAAGTCGGTCCTATGGCTACACCTTC
TRBJ2-7 - - 15 TRBV11-2 CASSPRVDPLYEQYF TGTGCCAGCAGCCCCAGGGTAGACCCCCTCTACGAGCAGTACTTC
TRBJ2-2 once TRBD2 17 TRBV6-2/TRBV6-3 CASSYSRTSGVGGELFF TGTGCCAGCAGTTACTCGAGGACTAGCGGGGTCGGCGGGGAGCTGTTTTTT
TRBJ1-2 - - 13 TRBV2 CASSEAGSYGYTF TGTGCCAGCAGTGAAGCGGGCAGCTATGGCTACACCTTC
TRBJ2-7 once TRBD1 14 TRBV9 CASSGRQGKKEQYF TGTGCCAGCAGCGGGAGACAGGGAAAGAAAGAGCAGTACTTC
TRBJ1-1 once - 16 TRBV14 CASSPSGGGRSTEAFF TGTGCCAGCAGCCCGAGTGGGGGGGGGCGCAGCACTGAAGCTTTCTTT
TRBJ1-1 - - 12 TRBV19 CASSLQFTEAFF TGTGCCAGTAGTCTCCAGTTCACTGAAGCTTTCTTT
TRBJ2-7 - TRBD2 20 TRBV3-1/TRBV3-2 CASSRTSAPAGGPKRHEQYF TGTGCCAGCAGTCGAACAAGCGCCCCAGCGGGGGGGCCTAAGCGACACGAGCAGTACTTC